A single sample is the source of the 19 T cell receptor beta chains below, sequenced in a study of shared clonotypes between healthy human individuals. Sequencing was performed with immunoSEQ multiplex PCR; in TCRdb, only in-frame clones are kept and a portion is missing. This sample has a few million clones, with around 92% found just once. Material: naive CD4+ T cells from PBMCs. This sample's subset: CD45RA+ positively selected. The receptors stem from a man between 18 and 35 years old in good health. Some clones in this sample may be carry-over from other donors' samples.

This sequence joins TRBV5-1 and TRBJ1-1; TRBD1 might be the D (6 bases). Germline V gene sequence: CDR1 SGHRS, CDR2 YFSETQ. The CDR3 extends over 14 amino acids. The V end lost 8 bases, the J end lost 4 bases, and 18 bases lay between the germline ends. CDR3 residues: CASLDSGDGTEAFF. The CDR3 DNA reads TGCGCCAGTTTGGATTCAGGGGACGGCACTGAAGCTTTCTTT.

V is TRBV7-9 and J is TRBJ2-1, with D possibly being TRBD1 or TRBD2 (5 bases each). This CDR3 region has 18 residues. CDR1 is SEHNR, CDR2 FQNEAQ, per germline (reference sequence). V was pared by 2 bases and J by 3 bases, with 20 bases between. CDR3 nucleotide sequence: TGTGCCAGCAGCTTACTTTATAGGGGCCGGGGTAACTACAATGAGCAGTTCTTC. It specifies CASSLLYRGRGNYNEQFF. The full variable domain, rest sourced from reference TRBV7-9 and TRBJ2-1, is DTGVSQNPRHKITKRGQNVTFRCDPISEHNRLYWYRQTLGQGPEFLTYFQNEAQLEKSRLLSDRFSAERPKGSFSTLEIQRTEQGDSAMYLCASSLLYRGRGNYNEQFFGPGTRLTVL.

V gene TRBV7-9 combines with J gene TRBJ2-4, with 8 bases lining up with TRBD1. CDR1 SEHNR and CDR2 FQNEAQ come from the germline V gene (reference sequence). CDR3 length: 16 amino acids. The junction had 15 bases not matched to a gene; V was cut back by 3 bases and J by 11 bases. CDR3 coding DNA: TGTGCCAGCAGCTTTGGATTAAGGTCGGGACAGGACCTTCAGTACTTC. It is translated as CASSFGLRSGQDLQYF.

This clone showed up just a few times. The sample carries other DNA sequences with the same CDR3. The V and J genes are TRBV28 and TRBJ1-4, with D unclear. V was pared by 4 bases and J by 8 bases, with 8 bases between. Germline values: CDR1 MDHEN, CDR2 SYDVKM. CDR3 length: 12 amino acids. CDR3 in DNA: TGTGCCAGCAGTTCGGGGAGGGAAAAACTGTTTTTT. Protein: CASSSGREKLFF.

V and J are TRBV30 and TRBJ2-3; no firm D call. The CDR3 sequence is 15 residues long. Per germline, CDR1 GTSNPN and CDR2 SVGIG (reference sequence). V was shortened by 3 bases and J by 0 bases, with 13 bases between the two germline ends. CDR3 region: CAWRSRSPSTDTQYF. CDR3 DNA sequence: TGTGCCTGGAGATCGAGATCGCCTAGCACAGATACGCAGTATTTT.

The V and J genes are TRBV10-2 and TRBJ2-1; a weak D match, TRBD2 (5 bases). This CDR3 is built from 13 residues. Germline CDR1 and CDR2: WSHSY and SAAADI. V was cut by 6 bases and J by 4 bases, with 10 bases left in between. The CDR3 region is CASRLTRYNEQFF. The CDR3, as DNA: TGCGCCAGCAGACTAACTAGATACAATGAGCAGTTCTTC.

The V gene is TRBV7-2, the J gene TRBJ2-6, with TRBD1 identical over 7 bases. This CDR3 comprises 16 residues. V lost 5 bases, J lost 2 bases, and 6 bases stayed unmatched. CDR1 and CDR2 from the germline V gene are SGHTA and FQGNSA. The CDR3 DNA follows: TGTGCCAGCAGCCCCCGGACAGGTCCTGGGGCCAACGTCCTGACTTTC. This gives the protein CASSPRTGPGANVLTF.

On this clone itself: Different DNA sequences within this sample yield the same CDR3. The chain has TRBV18 and TRBJ2-7, with no clear D. CDR3 length equals 11 residues. The V and J ends lost 3 bases and 5 bases respectively, with 5 bases between them. Looked up from germline, CDR1 is KGHSH and CDR2 is LQKENI. CDR3 in amino acids: CASSPSHEQYF. The CDR3 nucleotides read TGTGCCAGCTCACCTTCGCACGAGCAGTACTTC. The full variable domain, rest sourced from reference TRBV18 and TRBJ2-7, is NAGVMQNPRHLVRRRGQEARLRCSPMKGHSHVYWYRQLPEEGLKFMVYLQKENIIDESGMPKERFSAEFPKEGPSILRIQQVVRGDSAAYFCASSPSHEQYFGPGTRLTVT.

In its sample, this clone was seen once. The chain combines TRBV28 with TRBJ2-1; the D is unclear. The germline CDR1 and CDR2 sequences are MDHEN and SYDVKM. Deletions cut 6 bases from V and 6 bases from J, with 12 bases between. The CDR3 has 13 amino acids. The CDR3 is CASSLQDVNEQFF. The DNA for the CDR3 is TGTGCCAGCAGCCTGCAGGATGTCAATGAGCAGTTCTTC.

This clone came up once. This CDR3 is also generated by other DNA sequences in the sample. J is TRBJ2-1 and V is TRBV18; 11 nucleotides match TRBD2. V was clipped by 2 bases and J by 7 bases; unmatched bases: 1. CDR1 and CDR2 from the germline V gene are KGHSH and LQKENI. This CDR3 spans 14 amino acids. For the CDR3, the DNA is TGTGCCAGCTCACCAGGGACTAGCGGAAATGAGCAGTTCTTC. It codes for CASSPGTSGNEQFF.

The chain joins TRBV7-2 to TRBJ2-3; D perhaps matches TRBD2 (5 bases). The CDR3 totals 14 residues. From germline, CDR1 is SGHTA and CDR2 FQGNSA. Trimming stripped 5 bases from V and 4 bases from J, with 13 bases between. The CDR3 DNA reads TGTGCCAGCAGCAGGGAGTTGGTCCCAGATACGCAGTATTTT. Translating gives CASSRELVPDTQYF.

The chain has TRBV27 and TRBJ2-1; TRBD2 matches at 8 bases. Per germline, CDR1 MNHEY and CDR2 SMNVEV (reference sequence). The CDR3 consists of 14 residues. J lost 3 bases, V lost 5 bases, and 3 bases had no gene match. CDR3 sequence reads: CASSRAGVYNEQFF. The CDR3 coding sequence is TGTGCCAGCAGTAGAGCGGGAGTCTACAATGAGCAGTTCTTC.

The chain is built from TRBV2 and TRBJ2-7, with unresolved D. Germline V lookup: CDR1 SNHLY, CDR2 FYNNEI. This CDR3 region has 15 residues. V lost 5 bases and J lost 6, with 20 bases in between. The CDR3 DNA is TGTGCCAGCAGTTATGCGGATAGTATGTCTAGCGAGCAGTACTTC. Encoded protein: CASSYADSMSSEQYF.

This clone has only one observation. The chain is built from TRBV5-1 and TRBJ2-5; 9 nucleotides line up with TRBD1. This CDR3 region has 15 residues. CDR1 SGHRS and CDR2 YFSETQ come from the germline V gene. The V segment lost 2 bases and the J segment 4 bases; nucleotides outside the gene matches: 6. CDR3 coding DNA: TGCGCCAGCAGCTTACAGGGGGCTGTAGTAGAGACCCAGTACTTC. Translated, it gives CASSLQGAVVETQYF.

In this sample, this clone turned up once. The chain has TRBV7-9 and TRBJ1-1, with D uncertain. V was trimmed by 6 bases and J by 1 base, leaving 9 bases between them. The CDR3 contains 13 residues. Germline V lookup: CDR1 SEHNR, CDR2 FQNEAQ (reference sequence). The CDR3 sequence is CASSSDPNTEAFF. CDR3 nucleotide sequence: TGTGCCAGCAGTTCCGACCCGAACACTGAAGCTTTCTTT.

The chain recombines TRBV6-1 with TRBJ2-7, with D possibly being TRBD1 (6 bases). CDR3 length: 14 residues. The V gene lost 5 bases and the J gene lost 3 bases, with 14 bases spanning the gap. Germline loops: CDR1 MNHNS, CDR2 SASEGT. CDR3 region: CASSQPGQIYEQYF. As DNA, the CDR3 is TGTGCCAGCAGTCAGCCGGGACAAATCTACGAGCAGTACTTC.

With regard to this clone: This sample includes further DNA sequences coding for the same CDR3. The J gene is TRBJ1-1, the V gene TRBV18, with 10 nucleotides matching TRBD1. Unmatched junction bases numbered 3, after V lost 4 bases and J lost 4 bases. This CDR3 contains 14 residues. CDR1 is KGHSH and CDR2 is LQKENI in the germline V gene. Here the CDR3 DNA reads TGTGCCAGCTCACTGGGACAGGGGATCACTGAAGCTTTCTTT. Residues: CASSLGQGITEAFF.

This chain links TRBV2 with TRBJ1-3, with unresolved D. CDR3 length equals 12 residues. The germline V and J ends were trimmed by 5 bases and 4 bases, with 6 bases remaining between them. Looked up from germline, CDR1 is SNHLY and CDR2 is FYNNEI. This CDR3 reads CASSSLGNTIYF. The CDR3 DNA is TGTGCCAGCAGTTCACTCGGAAACACCATATATTTT.

The chain employs TRBV28 and TRBJ1-4; a possible D gene is TRBD1 (5 bases). V gave up 6 bases and J gave up 7 bases, with 15 bases separating them. There are 14 residues in the CDR3. CDR1 is MDHEN and CDR2 is SYDVKM in the germline V gene. CDR3 in amino acids: CASSLRGSGEKLFF. The DNA for the CDR3 is TGTGCCAGCAGCCTTCGGGGGTCCGGTGAAAAACTGTTTTTT.